This T cell receptor beta chain was obtained from a study of T cells in Graves' hyperthyroidism and ophthalmopathy. Concerning this clonotype: Just one base apart from a much larger clone, this may be a read error.

V was trimmed by 7 bases and J by 8 bases, leaving 9 bases between them. CDR1 LGHDT and CDR2 YNNKEL come from the germline V gene (reference sequence). The CDR3 has 11 amino acids. It was RNA transcripts that yielded the amplified TCR beta CDR3 regions. The HTBI primer set served for first-round RT-PCR of the TCR CDR3. TCRdb re-called the multiplex PCR reads through MiXCR, storing one row per CDR3 protein. Of about 350,000 distinct CDR3 sequences in the sample, roughly 13% were seen once. PBMCs came from 7.5 to 10 ml fresh peripheral blood. Sequenced input: blood. The sequence was collected from a woman in her thirties or forties with Graves' ophthalmopathy. The V and J genes are TRBV3-1 and TRBJ2-1, with D hard to call. The CDR3 reads CASTRGHEQFF. CDR3 DNA: TGTGCCAGCACCCGTGGGCATGAGCAGTTCTTC.